One sample yielded the 28 T cell receptor beta chains listed below, sequenced in a study of T-cell memory formation after mild COVID-19. Each CDR3 protein gets one entry after TCRdb re-called the 5' RACE reads with MiXCR. This table holds fewer than 40,000 distinct CDR3 sequences, about 7.7% found once. Sequenced: PBMCs or a T cell subset sorted from them (not recorded which). The receptors were sampled from a man younger than 35 who had mild COVID-19 (a few samples of this study predate the infection). Cell type and time point are not known.

In its sample, this clonotype was seen many times. V usage is TRBV18 and J usage is TRBJ2-7, with D perhaps matching TRBD1 (6 bases). Per the germline V gene, CDR1 is KGHSH and CDR2 is LQKENI. V was shortened by 3 bases and J by 6 bases, with 18 bases between the two germline ends. This CDR3 has 15 residues. Here the CDR3 reads CASSPANRDFGEQYV. The DNA for the CDR3 is TGTGCCAGCTCACCCGCAAACAGGGATTTTGGCGAGCAGTACGTC.

V gene TRBV12-3 or TRBV12-4 combines with J gene TRBJ2-1, with 12 bases identical to TRBD2. Trimming removed 6 bases from V and 5 bases from J; junction bases left unmatched: 5. This CDR3 contains 15 residues. The CDR3 loop is CASRPTSGGHNEQFF. The CDR3, as DNA: TGTGCCAGCAGACCGACTAGCGGGGGACACAATGAGCAGTTCTTC.

The chain links TRBV6-5 to TRBJ2-6; 8 nucleotides align to TRBD1. The germline V gene encodes CDR1 MNHEY and CDR2 SVGAGI. The CDR3 sequence is 16 residues long. V was pared by 5 bases and J by 0 bases, with 3 bases of the junction left unmatched. In DNA form, the CDR3 reads TGTGCCAGCAGTCGGACAGGGAACTCTGGGGCCAACGTCCTGACTTTC. Translation: CASSRTGNSGANVLTF.

This clonotype was counted at least ten times. The chain joins TRBV7-2 to TRBJ2-3, with 10 nucleotides matching TRBD2. The V gene's germline CDR1 is SGHTA and CDR2 FQGNSA. V was pared by 5 bases and J by 2 bases, with 4 bases of the junction left unmatched. The CDR3 runs to 15 residues. DNA for the CDR3: TGTGCCAGCAGCGTTAGCGGGGGGAACACAGATACGCAGTATTTT. Protein: CASSVSGGNTDTQYF.

This clonotype was counted ten times or more. The chain combines TRBV4-1 with TRBJ2-4; 7 positions agree with TRBD1. V lost 1 base, J lost 3 bases, and 9 bases stayed unmatched. CDR3 size: 17 residues. Germline CDR1 and CDR2: MGHRA and YSYEKL. The DNA for the CDR3 is TGCGCCAGCAGCCAAGGGCCCGCAGGGGGAGACAAAAACATTCAGTACTTC. Its translation: CASSQGPAGGDKNIQYF.

This clonotype appeared many times. The chain couples TRBV7-2 to TRBJ1-6; no definite D call. V lost 5 bases to trimming and J lost 8 bases, with 16 bases between them. CDR1 SGHTA and CDR2 FQGNSA come from the germline V gene. The CDR3 contains 15 residues. This CDR3 reads CASSPYQVGDSPLHF. DNA for the CDR3: TGTGCCAGCAGCCCCTACCAGGTCGGGGATTCACCCCTCCACTTT.

Many counts were recorded for this clonotype. The chain links TRBV5-1 to TRBJ2-5, with D possibly called TRBD1 or TRBD2 (5 bases each). The germline V gene has CDR1 SGHRS and CDR2 YFSETQ. The CDR3 sequence is 15 residues long. Trimming removed 2 bases from V and 3 bases from J, with 14 bases in between. CDR3 sequence: CASSFEGRGEETQYF. DNA of the CDR3: TGCGCCAGCAGCTTTGAGGGGAGAGGGGAAGAGACCCAGTACTTC.

This chain uses TRBV5-1 with TRBJ2-1; D might be TRBD1 or TRBD2, each matching 5 bases. The CDR3 is 13 amino acids. Trimming removed 4 bases at V and 7 bases at J, with 12 bases between. From germline, CDR1 is SGHRS and CDR2 YFSETQ. CDR3 coding DNA: TGCGCCAGCAGCACGGACTGGGGGAATGAGCAGTTCTTC. Its translation: CASSTDWGNEQFF.

This clonotype was detected many times. The chain employs TRBV7-2 and TRBJ2-3; D is uncertain. The germline V and J ends were trimmed by 5 bases and 3 bases, with 9 bases remaining between them. The CDR3 consists of 13 residues. From germline, CDR1 is SGHTA and CDR2 FQGNSA. CDR3 coding DNA: TGTGCCAGCAGCCTCGTCAGGACAGATACGCAGTATTTT. Protein product: CASSLVRTDTQYF.

This clonotype was recorded at least ten times. The V call is TRBV29-1, the J call TRBJ1-4, with TRBD1 as a possible D gene (5 bases). Germline loops: CDR1 SQVTM, CDR2 ANQGSEA. Trimming cost V 7 bases and J 10 bases, with 13 bases left between them. The CDR3 totals 11 residues. The CDR3 spells CSAGNGTKLFF. The CDR3 bases are TGCAGCGCTGGAAACGGGACAAAACTGTTTTTT.

J is TRBJ1-3 and V is TRBV7-2; D possibly corresponds to TRBD1 (6 bases). V lost 5 bases and J 4 bases, leaving 12 bases between the germline ends. Per the germline V gene, CDR1 is SGHTA and CDR2 is FQGNSA. This CDR3 is 14 amino acids long. The CDR3 here is CASSTTGYGNTIYF. Written as DNA, the CDR3 is TGTGCCAGCAGCACTACAGGGTACGGAAACACCATATATTTT.

This clonotype occurred many times. The chain links TRBV4-3 to TRBJ2-1, with 8 bases fitting TRBD2. This CDR3 comprises 18 residues. Germline assignment: CDR1 LGHNA and CDR2 YSLEER. The J segment lost 7 bases and the V segment lost 0 bases, leaving 14 bases of the junction unmatched. The CDR3 loop is CASSQDSSRGLGHNEQFF. The DNA for the CDR3 is TGCGCCAGCAGCCAAGATAGTTCACGGGGACTAGGCCATAATGAGCAGTTCTTC.

In this sample, this clonotype turned up many times. The chain couples TRBV5-6 to TRBJ2-5; 7 positions agree with TRBD2. The CDR3 covers 13 residues. The ends lost 6 bases at V and 5 bases at J; junction bases unmatched: 7. Germline CDR1 is SGHDT and CDR2 is YYEEEE. CDR3 nucleotide sequence: TGTGCCAGCACCCGACTAGCTCAGGAGACCCAGTACTTC. This codes for CASTRLAQETQYF. The full variable domain, with the rest looked up from reference TRBV5-6 and TRBJ2-5, is DAGVTQSPTHLIKTRGQQVTLRCSPKSGHDTVSWYQQALGQGPQFIFQYYEEEERQRGNFPDRFSGHQFPNYSSELNVNALLLGDSALYLCASTRLAQETQYFGPGTRLLVL.

This clonotype was detected ten times or more. The V and J genes are TRBV6-2 or TRBV6-3 and TRBJ2-7; D is possibly TRBD1 (5 bases). The V end was cut by 0 bases, the J end by 0 bases, with 9 bases between. In germline, CDR1 is MNHEY, CDR2 SVGEGT. The CDR3 has 15 amino acids. Here the CDR3 DNA reads TGTGCCAGCAGTTACTCGCAGGGTTTCTCCTACGAGCAGTACTTC. Residues: CASSYSQGFSYEQYF.

This clonotype was recorded many times. The V call is TRBV12-3 or TRBV12-4, the J call TRBJ2-5, with 7 bases matching TRBD1. The CDR3 totals 13 residues. V trimming: 6 bases; J trimming: 5 bases; junction bases outside the gene matches: 6. CDR3 nucleotide sequence: TGTGCCAGCAGCGGACAGGTGGGGGAGACCCAGTACTTC. Translated: CASSGQVGETQYF.

This clonotype was counted ten times or more. CDR3 sequence reads: CASSLGTVSSETQYF. The DNA for the CDR3 is TGCGCCAGCAGCTTGGGGACAGTCTCGTCAGAGACCCAGTACTTC. The gene calls are TRBV5-1 and TRBJ2-5; possible D gene TRBD1, 6 bases. The germline V gene encodes CDR1 SGHRS and CDR2 YFSETQ. V dropped 0 bases and J dropped 4 bases, with 13 bases sitting between them. CDR3 size: 15 residues.

For this clonotype: A read error may explain this, as a much larger clone is one base away. The chain recombines TRBV6-2 or TRBV6-3 with TRBJ2-5; 13 positions agree with TRBD2. After removal of 6 bases from V and 8 bases from J, the junction contained 6 bases not matched to a gene. Germline CDR1 reads MNHEY; CDR2 reads SVGEGT. The CDR3 is 14 amino acids. The DNA for the CDR3 is TGTGCCAGCAGGGGACTAGCGGGGATGATAACCCAGTACTTC. Translation: CASRGLAGMITQYF.

There are many counts of this clonotype. The J gene is TRBJ2-2, the V gene TRBV3-1; D gene ambiguous. V lost 1 base, J lost 0 bases, and 18 bases lay in between. The CDR3 is made up of 19 amino acids. Germline V CDR1 and CDR2: LGHDT, YNNKEL (reference sequence). CDR3 protein: CASSQVGNGFVANTGELFF. CDR3 bases: TGTGCCAGCAGCCAAGTGGGGAATGGGTTTGTCGCGAACACCGGGGAGCTGTTTTTT. The variable domain in full, completed from reference TRBV3-1 and TRBJ2-2, reads DTAVSQTPKYLVTQMGNDKSIKCEQNLGHDTMYWYKQDSKKFLKIMFSYNNKELIINETVPNRFSPKSPDKAHLNLHINSLELGDSAVYFCASSQVGNGFVANTGELFFGEGSRLTVL.

About this clonotype itself: One base away lies a much larger clone, so this may be a sequencing read error. This chain links TRBV5-1 with TRBJ2-5, with D perhaps TRBD1 or TRBD2 (5 bases each). Trimming stripped 0 bases from V and 5 bases from J, with 14 bases between. The CDR3 covers 15 residues. Germline values: CDR1 SGHRS, CDR2 YFSETQ. CDR3 loop: CASSLGVAWGETQYF. CDR3 nucleotide sequence: TGCGCCAGCAGCTTGGGAGTAGCGTGGGGCGAGACCCAGTACTTC.

This clonotype occurred many times. This sequence joins TRBV5-6 and TRBJ2-5; D is possibly TRBD1 or TRBD2 (5 bases each). Trimming stripped 2 bases from V and 4 bases from J, with 12 bases between. The germline gives CDR1 SGHDT, CDR2 YYEEEE. The CDR3 length is 14 residues. The CDR3 DNA sequence: TGTGCCAGCAGCTTTTCTGCAGGGAGAGAGACCCAGTACTTC. It translates to CASSFSAGRETQYF.

This clonotype appeared a few times. The V and J genes are TRBV2 and TRBJ1-1; D possibly corresponds to TRBD1 (5 bases). Trimming stripped 7 bases from V and 0 bases from J, with 12 bases between. The CDR3 extends over 14 amino acids. The germline V gene encodes CDR1 SNHLY and CDR2 FYNNEI. The CDR3 DNA reads as TGTGCCAGCATCGGGGGGGGGTTGAACACTGAAGCTTTCTTT. It encodes CASIGGGLNTEAFF.

This clonotype is labeled medium-sized. The chain combines TRBV6-1 with TRBJ2-3; TRBD2 matches 8 bases. In germline, CDR1 is MNHNS, CDR2 SASEGT. The CDR3 loop spans 14 amino acids. V shed 1 base, J shed 3 bases, and the junction held 0 bases outside the gene matches. The CDR3 region is CASSEGLATDTQYF. CDR3 coding DNA: TGTGCCAGCAGTGAAGGACTAGCGACAGATACGCAGTATTTT.

This clonotype was recorded many times. The rearrangement uses TRBV10-3 and TRBJ1-6, with 9 nucleotides matching TRBD1. The CDR3 extends over 14 amino acids. The germline V gene encodes CDR1 ENHRY and CDR2 SYGVKD. The V segment lost 5 bases and the J segment 10 bases; nucleotides outside the gene matches: 6. As DNA, the CDR3 is TGTGCCATCAGTCCCGGGACAGGGAACTCACCCCTCCACTTT. This encodes CAISPGTGNSPLHF.

The chain recombines TRBV5-1 with TRBJ1-1; D may be TRBD1 (6 bases). V gave up 4 bases and J gave up 0 bases, with 13 bases separating them. The CDR3 contains 15 residues. Germline-derived CDR1 and CDR2 are SGHRS and YFSETQ. CDR3 in DNA: TGCGCCAGCAGCGGGGGGGCGGCGATGAACACTGAAGCTTTCTTT. Translated: CASSGGAAMNTEAFF.

This clonotype was detected many times. This sequence joins TRBV5-1 and TRBJ2-1, with 8 bases that match TRBD2. Germline V gene data show CDR1 as SGHRS and CDR2 as YFSETQ. The CDR3 is 14 residues long. The V gene end was trimmed by 0 bases and the J gene end by 6 bases; junction bases not matched to a gene: 2. In DNA form, the CDR3 reads TGCGCCAGCAGCTTGGGCGGGGGGTCCAATGAGCAGTTCTTC. Protein sequence: CASSLGGGSNEQFF.

J is TRBJ2-3 and V is TRBV2, with D tentatively TRBD2 (5 bases). V was trimmed by 1 base and J by 5 bases, leaving 7 bases between them. Germline lookup yields CDR1 SNHLY and CDR2 FYNNEI. CDR3 length equals 13 residues. The CDR3 sequence: CASSEDRGDTQYF. DNA for the CDR3: TGTGCCAGCAGTGAAGATCGGGGAGATACGCAGTATTTT.

This clonotype came up many times. A much larger clone is a single base away; this may be a read error. The V call is TRBV6-2 or TRBV6-3, the J call TRBJ1-1; the D is unclear. CDR1 and CDR2 (germline): MNHEY, SVGEGT. V lost 6 bases, J lost 3 bases, and 2 bases lay in between. This CDR3 comprises 10 residues. DNA for the CDR3: TGTGCCAGCAGGGACACTGAAGCTTTCTTT. Translating gives CASRDTEAFF.

This clonotype was picked up many times. The chain uses TRBV4-2 and TRBJ1-1; D might be TRBD1 (6 bases). CDR1 is LGHNA, CDR2 YNFKEQ, per germline. There are 14 residues in the CDR3. V lost 0 bases and J lost 6, with 11 bases in between. CDR3 DNA: TGTGCCAGCAGCCAAGATAACAGGGACCCTGAAGCTTTCTTT. Amino acids: CASSQDNRDPEAFF.